The present entry profiles one T cell receptor (beta chain) with its context. Being one base from a much bigger clone, this may be a read error. The entry originates in a study of tumor-infiltrating lymphocytes in primary liver carcinoma. Study details: Stage T1-T3 N0M0 tumors spanned about 4.2 to 11 cm.

Germline V gene data show CDR1 as MNHEY and CDR2 as SVGAGI. There are 14 residues in the CDR3. Total RNA (approximately 450 ng) served as template for TCR beta cDNA synthesis primed by a constant-region primer. TCR beta libraries came from three nested multiplex PCR rounds using slightly modified ARM-PCR. TRBV1-TRBV30 forward primers paired with a C-beta reverse primer were used in the first two PCR rounds, which ran approximately 10 cycles each. TCRdb fed the multiplex PCR reads into MiXCR, producing one record per CDR3 protein. The sample lists approximately 330,000 distinct CDR3 sequences, around three fifths occurring once. The authors took blood RNA from unsorted whole blood and also extracted germline DNA.

Material for sequencing was peripheral blood. This chain links TRBV6-5 with TRBJ1-5; 10 bases agree with TRBD1. The source is a man aged 40-50 years with primary liver carcinoma and hepatitis B virus infection. CDR3 sequence (DNA): TGTGCCAGCAGAGGACAGGGGGGCAATCAGCCCCATCATTTT. It codes for CASRGQGGNQPHHF.